Following are 30 T cell receptor beta chains from one sample sequenced in a study of control samples from healthy donors and cancer patients. The assay was immunoSEQ multiplex PCR, and TCRdb's table has in-frame clones only and misses some. Here the sample spans some 140,000 clones, roughly nine tenths being singletons. The sequencing input was blood. The receptors come from a woman younger than 45 in good health.

Comment on this clone: Other DNA variants within this sample encode the same CDR3. The chain couples TRBV6-5 to TRBJ1-4, with D tentatively TRBD1 (5 bases). The CDR3 loop spans 14 amino acids. V gave up 8 bases and J gave up 0 bases, with 10 bases separating them. From germline, CDR1 is MNHEY and CDR2 SVGAGI. The CDR3, as DNA: TGTGCCAGCGGGAGGGGAGCAACTAATGAAAAACTGTTTTTT. The encoded protein is CASGRGATNEKLFF.

The CDR3 reads CASSYLGQPQHF. Written as DNA, the CDR3 is TGTGCCAGCAGTTACCTAGGTCAGCCCCAGCATTTT. This sequence joins TRBV3-1 (or the pseudogene TRBV3-2) and TRBJ1-5; D not resolved. The CDR3 contains 12 residues. V was cut by 6 bases and J by 6 bases, with 9 bases left in between. The germline gives CDR1 LGHDT, CDR2 YNNKEL (reference sequence).

This clone was seen more than once but under ten times. CDR3 coding DNA: TGTGCCAGCAGAAAACGGGCAGGGGGGGGTGAGCAGTACTTC. This translates into CASRKRAGGGEQYF. The chain links TRBV2 to TRBJ2-7; D assignment may be TRBD1 or TRBD2 (7 bases each). The CDR3 extends over 14 amino acids. Germline assignment: CDR1 SNHLY and CDR2 FYNNEI. Trimming cost V 6 bases and J 7 bases, with 19 bases left between them.

J is TRBJ1-3 and V is TRBV11-2; D gene uncertain. V lost 5 bases and J 0 bases, leaving 14 bases between the germline ends. Germline assignment: CDR1 SGHAT and CDR2 FQNNGV. CDR3 length: 16 residues. The CDR3 sequence is CASSRDTGISGNTIYF. CDR3 DNA sequence: TGTGCCAGCAGCCGAGATACGGGAATCTCTGGAAACACCATATATTTT.

This clone appeared once. V usage is TRBV5-1 and J usage is TRBJ2-6; 11 bases match TRBD2. Germline values: CDR1 SGHRS, CDR2 YFSETQ. This CDR3 has 18 amino acids. Trimming removed 2 bases from V and 2 bases from J; junction bases left unmatched: 6. The CDR3 sequence is CASSFLAGGPTGANVLTF. Written as DNA, the CDR3 is TGCGCCAGCAGCTTCTTAGCGGGAGGGCCGACTGGGGCCAACGTCCTGACTTTC.

This clone was seen a single time. V is TRBV5-5 and J is TRBJ2-1; D not resolved. CDR3 length: 13 amino acids. V was pared by 1 base and J by 5 bases, with 7 bases between. Germline CDR1 and CDR2: SGHKS and YYEKEE (reference sequence). The chain's CDR3 is CASSLMGNNEQFF. Here the CDR3 DNA reads TGTGCCAGCAGCTTGATGGGGAACAATGAGCAGTTCTTC.

The genes are TRBV10-1 and TRBJ1-6, with D hard to call. V shed 6 bases and J shed 7 bases, with 10 bases lying between them. The length of the CDR3 is 13 residues. The V gene's germline CDR1 is WNHNN and CDR2 SYGVQD (reference sequence). In DNA, the CDR3 is TGCGCCAGCAGCCCCGGGCTGAATTCACCCCTCCACTTT. It encodes CASSPGLNSPLHF.

This rearrangement joins TRBV6-5 to TRBJ1-2, with D possibly being TRBD1 (5 bases). The V gene's germline CDR1 is MNHEY and CDR2 SVGAGI. The CDR3 contains 15 residues. V was shortened by 4 bases and J by 5 bases, with 17 bases between the two germline ends. The CDR3: CASSSQRGGEYGYTF. The CDR3 nucleotides are TGTGCCAGCAGTTCACAACGCGGAGGGGAGTATGGCTACACCTTC.

The chain couples TRBV19 to TRBJ2-7; 8 bases are a match to TRBD1. This CDR3 contains 14 residues. The V gene's germline CDR1 is LNHDA and CDR2 SQIVND (reference sequence). With V trimmed by 6 bases and J by 7 bases, 11 bases remained unmatched. The CDR3 nucleotides are TGTGCCAGTAGCGCCGGGACAGGACCTTATGAGCAGTACTTC. Translation: CASSAGTGPYEQYF.

This clone was counted once. The chain joins TRBV5-1 to TRBJ2-1, with 8 bases that match TRBD2. The germline gives CDR1 SGHRS, CDR2 YFSETQ. Germline trimming cut 4 bases from V and 3 bases from J; bases unmatched to any gene: 6. The CDR3 loop spans 15 amino acids. The CDR3 protein is CASSASGRNYNEQFF. The CDR3 DNA follows: TGCGCCAGCAGCGCGAGCGGGAGAAACTACAATGAGCAGTTCTTC.

This rearrangement joins TRBV7-2 to TRBJ1-5; D is possibly TRBD1 (5 bases). Trimming left V 1 base short and J 11 bases short, with 15 bases between. In germline, CDR1 is SGHTA, CDR2 FQGNSA. This CDR3 is 14 amino acids long. The CDR3 here is CASSLDPGPGAQHF. CDR3 nucleotides: TGTGCCAGCAGCTTAGATCCGGGGCCCGGAGCCCAGCATTTT.

The V and J genes are TRBV6-5 and TRBJ1-2; the match to TRBD1 covers 10 bases. Per germline, CDR1 MNHEY and CDR2 SVGAGI. The CDR3 covers 15 residues. The junction had 6 bases not matched to a gene; V was cut back by 0 bases and J by 8 bases. CDR3 coding DNA: TGTGCCAGCAGTTACTCGACGGACAGGGGGGGAGGCTACACCTTC. Residues: CASSYSTDRGGGYTF.

V usage is TRBV10-3 and J usage is TRBJ2-1, with TRBD2 identical over 13 bases. Germline V gene data show CDR1 as ENHRY and CDR2 as SYGVKD. The CDR3 length is 15 residues. V shed 6 bases and J 5 bases; nucleotides not matched to a gene: 4. The CDR3 is CAISVTSGRDNEQFF. The CDR3, as DNA: TGTGCCATCAGCGTAACTAGCGGGAGGGACAATGAGCAGTTCTTC.

The chain couples TRBV6-2 or TRBV6-3 to TRBJ2-5, with D possibly matching TRBD1 (5 bases). V lost 6 bases, J lost 3 bases, and 11 bases lay in between. The CDR3 has 13 amino acids. CDR1 is MNHEY, CDR2 SVGEGT, per germline. The CDR3 sequence is CASSPDSEETQYF. The CDR3 DNA reads as TGTGCCAGCAGCCCCGACAGCGAAGAGACCCAGTACTTC.

The chain joins TRBV29-1 to TRBJ2-1, with 9 bases that match TRBD2. The CDR3 runs 16 residues. CDR1 and CDR2 (germline): SQVTM, ANQGSEA. The V gene end was trimmed by 2 bases and the J gene end by 6 bases; junction bases not matched to a gene: 11. The CDR3: CSVEQPGLAFFNEQFF. CDR3 in DNA: TGCAGCGTTGAACAACCGGGACTAGCTTTTTTCAATGAGCAGTTCTTC.

This chain joins TRBV28 and TRBJ1-1; D perhaps matches TRBD1 (6 bases). The ends were cut back, 2 bases at V and 5 bases at J, with 12 bases in the middle. Per the germline V gene, CDR1 is MDHEN and CDR2 is SYDVKM. CDR3 size: 14 residues. The CDR3 is CASSLGRGWTEAFF. For the CDR3, the DNA is TGTGCCAGCAGTTTAGGGAGGGGGTGGACTGAAGCTTTCTTT.

The chain uses TRBV19 and TRBJ1-2, with D uncertain. The CDR3 contains 13 residues. Trimming shortened V by 3 bases and J by 5 bases, and 10 bases separated the two germline ends. Germline loops: CDR1 LNHDA, CDR2 SQIVND (reference sequence). The CDR3 sequence: CASSMAPEYGYTF. Here the CDR3 DNA reads TGTGCCAGTAGTATGGCACCGGAGTATGGCTACACCTTC.

This clone was seen only once. This chain links TRBV3-1 (or the pseudogene TRBV3-2) with TRBJ2-2; 11 bases match TRBD2. Germline V lookup: CDR1 LGHDT, CDR2 YNNKEL (reference sequence). The CDR3 is made up of 19 amino acids. After removal of 0 bases from V and 4 bases from J, the junction contained 10 bases not matched to a gene. CDR3 coding DNA: TGTGCCAGCAGCCAAGATTTTGGTAGCGGGAGGGCCGGCACCGGGGAGCTGTTTTTT. Protein sequence: CASSQDFGSGRAGTGELFF.

V usage is TRBV29-1 and J usage is TRBJ1-2; tentatively, D is TRBD1 (5 bases). The CDR3 runs to 12 residues. Trimming shortened V by 7 bases and J by 8 bases, and 17 bases separated the two germline ends. Germline V gene sequence: CDR1 SQVTM, CDR2 ANQGSEA. The CDR3 bases are TGCAGCGCCCATGATGGGGGATCCGGCTACACCTTC. Encoded protein: CSAHDGGSGYTF.

The chain employs TRBV10-3 and TRBJ2-7; the D gene is possibly TRBD1 (8 bases). The CDR3 runs to 14 residues. Trimming took 6 bases from V and 7 from J, leaving 19 bases between them. Germline V gene sequence: CDR1 ENHRY, CDR2 SYGVKD. The CDR3 bases are TGTGCCATCAGGTCCGGGACAGGAGCGGGGGAGCAGTACTTC. This codes for CAIRSGTGAGEQYF.

The chain carries TRBV21-1 and TRBJ2-7; the table's D call of TRBD2 was not tested on the DNA. TRBV21-1 is assigned pseudogene status. CDR3 length: 14 residues. In nucleotides, the CDR3 is TGTGCCAGCCCCCCCCCGGCGGCGTTGTACGAGCAGTACTTC. Translation: CASPPPAALYEQYF.

Only one count was recorded for this clone. The rearrangement uses TRBV27 and TRBJ1-5; tentatively, D is TRBD1 (6 bases). With 1 base removed from V and 1 base from J, the gap between germline ends came to 11 bases. The CDR3 spans 16 residues. Germline assignment: CDR1 MNHEY and CDR2 SMNVEV (reference sequence). The DNA of the CDR3 is TGTGCCAGCAGTTTATTTGGGGGCAACAGCAATCAGCCCCAGCATTTT. It specifies CASSLFGGNSNQPQHF.

This clone was counted ten times or more. The rearrangement links TRBV7-9 to TRBJ1-1, with D perhaps TRBD1 (5 bases). Per germline, CDR1 SEHNR and CDR2 FQNEAQ (reference sequence). The V and J ends lost 5 bases and 6 bases respectively, with 10 bases between them. There are 12 residues in the CDR3. In nucleotides, the CDR3 is TGTGCCAGCAGCCCGGGGGGGGCTGAAGCTTTCTTT. Translating gives CASSPGGAEAFF. The full variable domain, rest sourced from reference TRBV7-9 and TRBJ1-1, is DTGVSQNPRHKITKRGQNVTFRCDPISEHNRLYWYRQTLGQGPEFLTYFQNEAQLEKSRLLSDRFSAERPKGSFSTLEIQRTEQGDSAMYLCASSPGGAEAFFGQGTRLTVV.

This chain links TRBV4-1 with TRBJ2-7; D uncertain. Between the trimmed V and J ends, which lost 0 bases and 7 bases, there was a span of 13 bases. The CDR3 is 14 residues long. CDR1 is MGHRA and CDR2 is YSYEKL in the germline V gene. DNA for the CDR3: TGCGCCAGCAGCCAAGAGGCCTCCCGGGTGGAGCAGTACTTC. Its translation: CASSQEASRVEQYF.

V and J are TRBV6-5 and TRBJ2-7; D possibly matches TRBD1 or TRBD2 (5 bases each). V shed 6 bases and J shed 0 bases, with 15 bases lying between them. Germline V gives CDR1 MNHEY, CDR2 SVGAGI. This CDR3 is 15 amino acids long. CDR3 residues: CASRGDQGASYEQYF. DNA for the CDR3: TGTGCCAGCAGAGGAGACCAGGGAGCCTCCTACGAGCAGTACTTC.

The chain employs TRBV27 and TRBJ1-1; D is unclear. V was trimmed by 2 bases and J by 0 bases, leaving 4 bases between them. The CDR3 covers 13 residues. Germline V gives CDR1 MNHEY, CDR2 SMNVEV (reference sequence). This chain's CDR3 is CASSLGLNTEAFF. As DNA, the CDR3 is TGTGCCAGCAGTTTAGGCCTGAACACTGAAGCTTTCTTT.

The chain carries TRBV7-3 and TRBJ2-1; 12 positions match TRBD2. Germline loops: CDR1 SGHTA, CDR2 FQGTGA. With 5 bases clipped from V and 9 bases from J, the junction kept 11 bases outside the gene matches. The CDR3 covers 16 residues. The CDR3 bases are TGTGCCAGCAGCCCCCAACTAGCGGGAGGTGCAGGTGAGCAGTTCTTC. Translated, it gives CASSPQLAGGAGEQFF.

The V call is TRBV6-2 or TRBV6-3, the J call TRBJ1-1; 8 bases are shared with TRBD1. V lost 6 bases and J lost 1; bases outside the gene matches: 7. Germline values: CDR1 MNHEY, CDR2 SVGEGT. The CDR3 is made up of 15 amino acids. The CDR3 sequence is CASSLRQGTNTEAFF. CDR3 sequence (DNA): TGTGCCAGCAGCTTACGACAGGGGACGAACACTGAAGCTTTCTTT.

V is TRBV4-2 and J is TRBJ2-1; 9 positions match TRBD2. The CDR3 is 17 residues long. Germline V lookup: CDR1 LGHNA, CDR2 YNFKEQ. V lost 1 base to trimming and J lost 5 bases; unmatched junction nucleotides: 9. The CDR3 coding sequence is TGTGCCAGCAGCCAAGGGGTTGGGGCTAGCGGGAACAATGAGCAGTTCTTC. Translation: CASSQGVGASGNNEQFF.

CDR3 sequence (DNA): TGTGCCAGTAGTATCCGACCCACAACTAATGAAAAACTGTTTTTT. Amino acids: CASSIRPTTNEKLFF. V gene TRBV19 combines with J gene TRBJ1-4, with no clear D. The ends were cut back, 3 bases at V and 0 bases at J, with 8 bases in the middle. CDR3 length: 15 amino acids. Looked up from germline, CDR1 is LNHDA and CDR2 is SQIVND (reference sequence).